These 11 T cell receptor beta chains came from one sample sequenced in a study of blood T cell repertoires in COVID-19. Only in-frame clones appear in the TCRdb table, and some are missing; sequencing was by immunoSEQ multiplex PCR. The sample comprises tens of thousands of clones, around 83% of which are singletons, and around 6.6% rests with the top ten. Source material: peripheral blood. The receptors shown here come from a human donor in a cohort sampled during active COVID-19.

The V and J genes are TRBV11-2 and TRBJ2-5, with TRBD2 matching over 9 bases. Trimming removed 1 base from V and 1 base from J; junction bases left unmatched: 4. The CDR3 consists of 16 residues. Germline assignment: CDR1 SGHAT and CDR2 FQNNGV. In nucleotides, the CDR3 is TGTGCCAGCAGCTTAGGCGTAGCGGGAGCCCAAGAGACCCAGTACTTC. This encodes CASSLGVAGAQETQYF.

This chain joins TRBV7-2 and TRBJ2-1, with TRBD2 matching over 9 bases. CDR1 is SGHTA, CDR2 FQGNSA, per germline. The ends lost 3 bases at V and 3 bases at J; junction bases unmatched: 3. The CDR3 has 15 amino acids. The CDR3 reads CASSFLAGVYNEQFF. CDR3 nucleotides: TGTGCCAGCAGCTTCTTAGCGGGAGTCTACAATGAGCAGTTCTTC.

The V call is TRBV5-1, the J call TRBJ1-3, with 8 bases identical to TRBD1. The CDR3 runs 13 residues. Trimming cost V 4 bases and J 9 bases; bases outside gene matches: 6. CDR1 SGHRS and CDR2 YFSETQ come from the germline V gene. CDR3 sequence (DNA): TGCGCCAGCAGCGGTGGACAGGGTAGCACCATATATTTT. The encoded protein is CASSGGQGSTIYF.

This clone was detected a few times. This chain joins TRBV4-1 and TRBJ1-4; D remains unclear. Germline CDR1 reads MGHRA; CDR2 reads YSYEKL. Trimming pared 4 bases from V and 7 bases from J, leaving 13 bases between. CDR3 length: 14 residues. This chain's CDR3 is CASSLVSGVEKLFF. As DNA, the CDR3 is TGCGCCAGCAGCCTAGTGAGTGGTGTTGAAAAACTGTTTTTT.

This sequence joins TRBV4-1 and TRBJ2-4; tentative D call: TRBD1 (5 bases). Germline-derived CDR1 and CDR2 are MGHRA and YSYEKL. The CDR3 extends over 16 amino acids. V dropped 1 base and J dropped 0 bases, with 10 bases sitting between them. The CDR3 loop reads CASSQALGPAKNIQYF. DNA of the CDR3: TGCGCCAGCAGCCAAGCGTTGGGGCCAGCCAAAAACATTCAGTACTTC.

The V gene is TRBV18, the J gene TRBJ1-1, with D hard to call. The CDR3 sequence is 14 residues long. Deletions cut 5 bases from V and 5 bases from J, with 15 bases between. The V gene's germline CDR1 is KGHSH and CDR2 LQKENI. The DNA for the CDR3 is TGTGCCAGCTCAGGTATCCACTCGAGAACTGAAGCTTTCTTT. As protein: CASSGIHSRTEAFF. Full variable domain (remainder filled in from reference TRBV18 and TRBJ1-1): NAGVMQNPRHLVRRRGQEARLRCSPMKGHSHVYWYRQLPEEGLKFMVYLQKENIIDESGMPKERFSAEFPKEGPSILRIQQVVRGDSAAYFCASSGIHSRTEAFFGQGTRLTVV.

V gene TRBV9 combines with J gene TRBJ2-7; D remains ambiguous. This CDR3 contains 14 residues. Per germline, CDR1 SGDLS and CDR2 YYNGEE. Trimming pared 0 bases from V and 3 bases from J, leaving 10 bases between. Written as DNA, the CDR3 is TGTGCCAGCAGCGTAGGTCTAGGAGACTACGAGCAGTACTTC. Amino acid sequence: CASSVGLGDYEQYF.

V usage is TRBV6-5 and J usage is TRBJ2-7; tentative D call: TRBD1 (6 bases). Germline assignment: CDR1 MNHEY and CDR2 SVGAGI. This CDR3 is built from 15 residues. Trimming took 5 bases from V and 3 from J, leaving 17 bases between them. The CDR3 spells CASSRIPGDLYEQYF. The CDR3 nucleotides are TGTGCCAGCAGTCGCATCCCAGGGGATCTCTACGAGCAGTACTTC.

The CDR3 reads CASSATGLSGYTF. CDR3 in DNA: TGTGCCAGCAGCGCAACAGGGTTGTCTGGCTACACCTTC. The V gene is TRBV2, the J gene TRBJ1-2, with D possibly matching TRBD1 (6 bases). Trimming left V 6 bases short and J 7 bases short, with 15 bases between. The CDR3 has 13 residues. CDR1 SNHLY and CDR2 FYNNEI come from the germline V gene.

The CDR3 bases are TGCGCCAGCAGCTCGGGGGTCGAGAGGTTCGGCGAGCAGTACTTC. It yields the protein CASSSGVERFGEQYF. The chain employs TRBV5-1 and TRBJ2-7, with D possibly being TRBD2 (6 bases). CDR3 length equals 15 residues. V was cut by 3 bases and J by 6 bases, with 19 bases left in between. The germline CDR1 and CDR2 sequences are SGHRS and YFSETQ.

This sequence joins TRBV16 and TRBJ2-3; D not resolved. This CDR3 comprises 15 residues. Germline CDR1 reads KGHSY; CDR2 reads FQNENV. The V end was cut by 0 bases, the J end by 0 bases, with 7 bases between. The DNA of the CDR3 is TGTGCCAGCAGCCAATCGGTACTGAGCACAGATACGCAGTATTTT. Translated: CASSQSVLSTDTQYF.